This TCR beta chain was captured by sequencing in a study of T cell responses to AZD1222 COVID-19 vaccine. Study-level findings and limits: Donors were mostly white British, more females; clonal diversity possibly underestimated. There were vaccine-associated CD4 TCRs across spike, dominant at 160-218 and 743-854. Among spike-specific TCRs, nearly half reportedly target unmutated variant regions. Spike-specific TCR breadth and depth grew following two AZD1222 doses.

Concerning this clone itself: Its antigen remains unidentified.

Trimming took 1 base from V and 2 from J, leaving 16 bases between them. The germline CDR1 and CDR2 sequences are SGHTA and FQGNSA. This CDR3 contains 17 residues. Generated by immunoSEQ multiplex PCR, the TCRdb table keeps only in-frame clones and is missing some. Altogether around 120,000 clones are present, just over 85% being singletons, with the ten largest covering about 8.8%. This clonotype was obtained from an adult in good health. The material sequenced was peripheral blood, taken on day 0 of AZD1222 vaccination. The chain is built from TRBV7-2 and TRBJ2-3, with D perhaps matching TRBD2 (5 bases). This chain's CDR3 is CASSLVGSSKITDTQYF. The CDR3 DNA reads TGTGCCAGCAGCTTAGTAGGGAGCTCCAAAATCACAGATACGCAGTATTTT.